Shown below are 30 T cell receptor beta chains from a single sample sequenced in a study of naive and memory T cell subsets (TCRdb year 2017). Library prep was done by UMI-ligation and nested PCR. TCRdb lists the instrument as Illumina MiSeq. An equimolar mix of two oligonucleotides covering both TRBC1 and TRBC2 was used as the beta constant-region primer. In TCRdb, the public reads were trimmed at Q25 with fastp and aligned with MiXCR, with productive beta chains retained. Under each unique CDR3 protein, matching rows form one entry showing the most common genes and DNA. The sample contains approximately 89,000 distinct CDR3 sequences, around 7% of them found a single time. The top ten constitute around 1.5% of the sample. The sequenced sample was central memory CD4+ T cells from blood. According to the study, the label for this sample's cell subset or site signals: central memory, CD45RA- CD27+. These receptors all stem from a human donor in good health.

The table lists this clonotype with a few counts. The V and J genes are TRBV6-1 and TRBJ1-5; D unclear. This CDR3 has 14 amino acids. The germline V and J ends were trimmed by 7 bases and 7 bases, with 17 bases remaining between them. CDR1 MNHNS and CDR2 SASEGT come from the germline V gene. The CDR3 is CASIVGGGGQPQHF. The CDR3, as DNA: TGTGCCAGCATTGTTGGAGGCGGAGGGCAGCCCCAGCATTTT.

This clonotype was seen many times. The chain carries TRBV11-1 and TRBJ2-4; the D is unclear. CDR3 length: 14 amino acids. Germline V gives CDR1 SGHAT, CDR2 FQDESV (reference sequence). V was cut by 5 bases and J by 3 bases, with 11 bases left in between. The CDR3 spells CASSREAGKNIQYF. DNA for the CDR3: TGTGCCAGCAGCCGAGAGGCCGGCAAAAACATTCAGTACTTC.

This clonotype was seen many times. This sequence joins TRBV29-1 and TRBJ1-1; D gene ambiguous. The V and J ends lost 8 bases and 1 base respectively, with 14 bases between them. The CDR3 is 13 amino acids. Germline-derived CDR1 and CDR2 are SQVTM and ANQGSEA. The chain's CDR3 is CSTSGDGNTEAFF. The CDR3 DNA reads TGCAGCACCTCGGGTGACGGGAACACTGAAGCTTTCTTT.

Many counts were recorded for this clonotype. The genes are TRBV12-3 or TRBV12-4 and TRBJ2-1; D not resolved. This CDR3 comprises 13 residues. Deletions cut 6 bases from V and 5 bases from J, with 11 bases between. In DNA form, the CDR3 reads TGTGCCAGCAGCCGCCTACAGAACAATGAGCAGTTCTTC. It yields the protein CASSRLQNNEQFF.

This clonotype was seen repeatedly, ten times or more. The chain employs TRBV18 and TRBJ1-2; D not resolved. The CDR3 length is 12 residues. V was shortened by 4 bases and J by 5 bases, with 8 bases between the two germline ends. Germline assignment: CDR1 KGHSH and CDR2 LQKENI. Written as DNA, the CDR3 is TGTGCCAGCTCACAAGGGAATTATGGCTACACCTTC. Translating gives CASSQGNYGYTF.

This clonotype was seen only a few times. The gene calls are TRBV7-9 and TRBJ2-3; D gene uncertain. V lost 8 bases and J 0 bases, leaving 15 bases between the germline ends. The CDR3 is 15 amino acids. CDR1 SEHNR and CDR2 FQNEAQ come from the germline V gene (reference sequence). The CDR3 here is CASSAPLASTDTQYF. CDR3 coding DNA: TGTGCCAGCTCAGCCCCTTTAGCTAGCACAGATACGCAGTATTTT.

This clonotype was recorded at least ten times. V and J are TRBV15 and TRBJ1-4; D unresolved. Germline V CDR1 and CDR2: LNHNV, YYDKDF (reference sequence). The V end lost 1 base, the J end lost 0 bases, and 3 bases lay between the germline ends. CDR3 length equals 14 residues. CDR3: CATSRGATNEKLFF. The CDR3, as DNA: TGTGCCACCAGCAGAGGGGCAACTAATGAAAAACTGTTTTTT. Combining the CDR3 with reference TRBV15 and TRBJ1-4 gives the whole variable domain DAMVIQNPRYQVTQFGKPVTLSCSQTLNHNVMYWYQQKSSQAPKLLFHYYDKDFNNEADTPDNFQSRRPNTSFCFLDIRSPGLGDTAMYLCATSRGATNEKLFFGSGTQLSVL.

This clonotype came up many times. The V call is TRBV6-2 or TRBV6-3, the J call TRBJ2-7; D not certain. The germline V gene encodes CDR1 MNHEY and CDR2 SVGEGT. The CDR3 runs 11 residues. V lost 1 base and J lost 12, with 10 bases in between. The CDR3 sequence: CASSYLRQWYF. CDR3 nucleotide sequence: TGTGCCAGCAGTTACTTGAGGCAGTGGTACTTC.

The CDR3 reads CASSPRDRSKNIQYF. Written as DNA, the CDR3 is TGTGCCAGCAGCCCCCGGGACAGGTCCAAAAACATTCAGTACTTC. The chain employs TRBV7-2 and TRBJ2-4; 8 nucleotides line up with TRBD1. Germline V CDR1 and CDR2: SGHTA, FQGNSA. V shed 5 bases and J 2 bases; nucleotides not matched to a gene: 5. CDR3 length: 15 residues. The whole variable domain, remainder taken from reference TRBV7-2 and TRBJ2-4, is GAGVSQSPSNKVTEKGKDVELRCDPISGHTALYWYRQSLGQGLEFLIYFQGNSAPDKSGLPSDRFSAERTGGSVSTLTIQRTQQEDSAVYLCASSPRDRSKNIQYFGAGTRLSVL.

In this sample, this clonotype turned up many times. The rearrangement joins TRBV7-2 to TRBJ1-5; 8 bases are shared with TRBD1. V trimming: 3 bases; J trimming: 4 bases; junction bases outside the gene matches: 2. Germline V gene sequence: CDR1 SGHTA, CDR2 FQGNSA. CDR3 size: 14 residues. The CDR3 nucleotides read TGTGCCAGCAGCTTCAGGGGGCCGAATCAGCCCCAGCATTTT. Translated, it gives CASSFRGPNQPQHF.

This clonotype was found many times. The rearrangement links TRBV20-1 to TRBJ1-1; a possible D gene is TRBD1 (6 bases). Trimming cost V 0 bases and J 2 bases, with 19 bases left between them. From germline, CDR1 is DFQATT and CDR2 SNEGSKA (reference sequence). CDR3 length: 17 residues. CDR3 sequence (DNA): TGCAGTGCTAGAGATTTCGGGGGGCGAGCATTTAACACTGAAGCTTTCTTT. Amino acid sequence: CSARDFGGRAFNTEAFF.

Sample share makes this clonotype medium-sized. The gene calls are TRBV12-3 or TRBV12-4 and TRBJ1-2; D gene ambiguous. Between the trimmed V and J ends, which lost 1 base and 1 base, there was a span of 4 bases. This CDR3 is built from 13 residues. The CDR3 protein is CASSLGDNYGYTF. For the CDR3, the DNA is TGTGCCAGCAGTTTAGGTGATAACTATGGCTACACCTTC.

This clonotype came up a few times. The chain is built from TRBV4-2 and TRBJ2-7; 11 bases are a match to TRBD2. This CDR3 is 17 amino acids long. J lost 3 bases, V lost 0 bases, and 7 bases had no gene match. The germline CDR1 and CDR2 sequences are LGHNA and YNFKEQ. CDR3 coding DNA: TGTGCCAGCAGCCAAGAGTATCCTAGCGGGAGGTTCTACGAGCAGTACTTC. This translates into CASSQEYPSGRFYEQYF.

This clonotype was seen a few times. J is TRBJ2-1 and V is TRBV30; weak D call: TRBD2 (5 bases). Germline V gives CDR1 GTSNPN, CDR2 SVGIG (reference sequence). The V and J ends lost 2 bases and 5 bases respectively, with 7 bases between them. CDR3 length: 12 residues. The CDR3: CAWSKLDNEQFF. CDR3 in DNA: TGTGCCTGGAGTAAACTAGACAATGAGCAGTTCTTC.

This clonotype was seen a few times. J is TRBJ2-1 and V is TRBV12-3 or TRBV12-4; no definite D call. The ends were cut back, 1 base at V and 7 bases at J, with 14 bases in the middle. The CDR3 is made up of 15 amino acids. CDR3 region: CASSLGTTGRNEQFF. CDR3 nucleotide sequence: TGTGCCAGCAGTTTAGGCACTACCGGTAGAAATGAGCAGTTCTTC.

The rearrangement joins TRBV25-1 to TRBJ1-1; 7 bases match TRBD1. CDR1 MGHDK and CDR2 SYGVNS come from the germline V gene. The V gene end was trimmed by 2 bases and the J gene end by 6 bases; junction bases not matched to a gene: 18. The CDR3 has 18 residues. The DNA for the CDR3 is TGTGCCAGCAGTGAACTCCTTGGGAGGGGGCATATTAACTCTGAAGCTTTCTTT. This encodes CASSELLGRGHINSEAFF.

This clonotype was seen a handful of times. This chain uses TRBV14 with TRBJ2-7, with D possibly being TRBD1 (8 bases). CDR3 length equals 13 residues. The germline CDR1 and CDR2 sequences are SGHDN and FVKESK. V was trimmed by 4 bases and J by 6 bases, leaving 13 bases between them. The CDR3 here is CASSPNRGGEQYF. The CDR3 bases are TGTGCCAGCAGCCCAAACAGGGGGGGCGAGCAGTACTTC.

Notes on this clonotype: It may be a read error: a sequence one base away is much more abundant. This rearrangement joins TRBV5-1 to TRBJ2-4, with 9 bases aligning to TRBD1. CDR3 size: 11 residues. The germline V gene encodes CDR1 SGHRS and CDR2 YFSETQ. CDR3 protein: CVSSSGTGLSF. CDR3 coding DNA: TGCGTCAGCAGCTCCGGGACAGGGCTTAGTTTC.

This clonotype was detected ten times or more. This chain joins TRBV7-9 and TRBJ2-5, with D unresolved. V was pared by 1 base and J by 3 bases, with 6 bases between. CDR3 length: 13 amino acids. Germline lookup yields CDR1 SEHNR and CDR2 FQNEAQ (reference sequence). This CDR3 is CASSLDLEETQYF. In DNA form, the CDR3 reads TGTGCCAGCAGCTTAGACCTAGAAGAGACCCAGTACTTC.

This clonotype was seen many times. The V gene is TRBV7-2, the J gene TRBJ1-2; D unclear. The CDR3 consists of 14 residues. Trimming cost V 1 base and J 8 bases, with 14 bases left between them. Per the germline V gene, CDR1 is SGHTA and CDR2 is FQGNSA. CDR3 DNA sequence: TGTGCCAGCAGCTTAGGGGTCGGGGATGGGGGCTACACCTTC. The encoded protein is CASSLGVGDGGYTF.

This clonotype was recorded only once. This chain connects TRBV24-1 to TRBJ2-1; 8 bases line up with TRBD2. The CDR3 extends over 16 amino acids. V lost 3 bases, J lost 7 bases, and 10 bases stayed unmatched. The V gene's germline CDR1 is KGHDR and CDR2 SFDVKD. The CDR3 region is CATSDPLRAGENEQFF. The CDR3 DNA follows: TGTGCCACCAGTGATCCGCTGCGAGCGGGAGAGAATGAGCAGTTCTTC.

This clonotype showed up many times. The chain joins TRBV5-6 to TRBJ2-3, with D unclear. Germline V gene sequence: CDR1 SGHDT, CDR2 YYEEEE. Trimming removed 1 base from V and 1 base from J, with 7 bases in between. The CDR3 is 14 residues long. The CDR3 region is CASSLSGGTDTQYF. DNA of the CDR3: TGTGCCAGCAGCTTGTCGGGTGGCACAGATACGCAGTATTTT. Variable domain in full (rest from reference TRBV5-6 and TRBJ2-3): DAGVTQSPTHLIKTRGQQVTLRCSPKSGHDTVSWYQQALGQGPQFIFQYYEEEERQRGNFPDRFSGHQFPNYSSELNVNALLLGDSALYLCASSLSGGTDTQYFGPGTRLTVL.

The chain combines TRBV4-3 with TRBJ2-7, with D possibly TRBD2 on 5 matching bases. Trimming shortened V by 1 base and J by 0 bases, and 10 bases separated the two germline ends. The germline V gene encodes CDR1 LGHNA and CDR2 YSLEER. This CDR3 contains 15 residues. The DNA of the CDR3 is TGCGCCAGCAGCCAAGTAGTAGGGAGCTCCTACGAGCAGTACTTC. It encodes CASSQVVGSSYEQYF.

This clonotype was observed many times. This chain links TRBV5-1 with TRBJ2-7; 11 bases are a match to TRBD1. V trimming: 2 bases; J trimming: 6 bases; junction bases outside the gene matches: 13. CDR1 SGHRS and CDR2 YFSETQ come from the germline V gene. The CDR3 runs to 17 residues. The CDR3 nucleotides read TGCGCCAGCAGCTTTGCCCCCCCCGGGACAGGGGGATTCGAGCAGTACTTC. It codes for CASSFAPPGTGGFEQYF.

This clonotype has at least ten counts. The chain has TRBV7-2 and TRBJ2-5; 7 nucleotides line up with TRBD2. The V and J ends lost 6 bases and 7 bases, in that order; junction bases with no gene match: 14. In germline, CDR1 is SGHTA, CDR2 FQGNSA. The CDR3 extends over 15 amino acids. CDR3 sequence: CASRASGGGVGTQYF. For the CDR3, the DNA is TGTGCCAGCAGAGCTAGCGGTGGGGGGGTTGGGACCCAGTACTTC.

This clonotype came up a few times. The chain joins TRBV7-2 to TRBJ1-4, with D hard to call. Trimming stripped 1 base from V and 3 bases from J, with 15 bases between. The CDR3 consists of 17 residues. CDR1 SGHTA and CDR2 FQGNSA come from the germline V gene. CDR3 nucleotide sequence: TGTGCCAGCAGCTTAGTCTCCACACCGAGAGCTAATGAAAAACTGTTTTTT. It codes for CASSLVSTPRANEKLFF.

The chain carries TRBV6-6 and TRBJ1-2; D is possibly TRBD1 (6 bases). This CDR3 has 15 residues. Germline V gene sequence: CDR1 MNHNY, CDR2 SVGAGI (reference sequence). V was shortened by 6 bases and J by 4 bases, with 18 bases between the two germline ends. CDR3 DNA sequence: TGTGCCAGCAGGGTATCAGGGGAGGCGGCCTATGGCTACACCTTC. The encoded protein is CASRVSGEAAYGYTF.

This clonotype was observed many times. The J gene is TRBJ1-2, the V gene TRBV10-3; tentative D call: TRBD1 (5 bases). Germline-derived CDR1 and CDR2 are ENHRY and SYGVKD. The germline V and J ends were trimmed by 7 bases and 0 bases, with 9 bases remaining between them. The CDR3 runs to 13 residues. This chain's CDR3 is CAITGGANYGYTF. The CDR3 coding sequence is TGTGCCATCACCGGGGGAGCTAACTATGGCTACACCTTC.

The chain combines TRBV7-8 with TRBJ2-7, with 9 bases matching TRBD1. CDR3 size: 16 residues. Per the germline V gene, CDR1 is SGHVS and CDR2 is FQNEAQ. With 5 bases clipped from V and 3 bases from J, the junction kept 11 bases outside the gene matches. CDR3 bases: TGTGCCAGCAGCCCGATCACAGGGGGCTCACGCTACGAGCAGTACTTC. This gives the protein CASSPITGGSRYEQYF. The whole variable domain, remainder taken from reference TRBV7-8 and TRBJ2-7, is GAGVSQSPRYKVAKRGQDVALRCDPISGHVSLFWYQQALGQGPEFLTYFQNEAQLDKSGLPSDRFFAERPEGSVSTLKIQRTQQEDSAVYLCASSPITGGSRYEQYFGPGTRLTVT.

There are many counts of this clonotype. This chain connects TRBV2 to TRBJ2-1, with D perhaps matching TRBD1 (6 bases). Trimming took 6 bases from V and 0 from J, leaving 12 bases between them. This CDR3 is 15 amino acids long. Germline CDR1 reads SNHLY; CDR2 reads FYNNEI. The CDR3 DNA reads TGTGCCAGCAGGCAACAGGGTAGCTCCTACAATGAGCAGTTCTTC. It specifies CASRQQGSSYNEQFF.